These 30 T cell receptor beta chains came from one sample sequenced in a study of shared clonotypes between healthy human individuals. Clones were read by immunoSEQ multiplex PCR, and TCRdb kept only the in-frame ones, dropping some. The sample holds some 2,000,000 clones, 95% seen once. Specimen: naive CD4+ T cells sorted from blood. Documented subset: CD45RA+ positively selected. The receptor source for this set is a man aged 18 to 35 in good health.

As to this clone: An end of the junction does not agree with germline; a read error may underlie this. This rearrangement joins TRBV7-7 to TRBJ2-5; 9 bases map to TRBD1. The CDR3 is 17 residues long. Germline values: CDR1 SSHAT, CDR2 FNYEAQ (reference sequence). The CDR3 nucleotides are TGTGCTAGCAGCCTATCAGGGGGAACAGGGGGCGAAAAGACCCAGTACTTC. It codes for CASSLSGGTGGEKTQYF.

The chain combines TRBV19 with TRBJ1-2; D not certain. Trimming pared 5 bases from V and 2 bases from J, leaving 9 bases between. The germline V gene encodes CDR1 LNHDA and CDR2 SQIVND (reference sequence). This CDR3 region has 13 residues. This chain's CDR3 is CASSLGLNYGYTF. CDR3 DNA: TGTGCCAGTAGTTTGGGATTAAACTATGGCTACACCTTC.

Note on this clone: In the same sample, other DNA sequences code for this CDR3. V usage is TRBV7-2 and J usage is TRBJ2-7; maybe TRBD1 (6 bases). Trimming stripped 1 base from V and 1 base from J, with 8 bases between. Germline V CDR1 and CDR2: SGHTA, FQGNSA. The length of the CDR3 is 14 residues. As DNA, the CDR3 is TGTGCCAGCAGCTTAGACAGGGTATCCTACGAGCAGTACTTC. Its translation is CASSLDRVSYEQYF.

The rearrangement uses TRBV30 and TRBJ2-7; D perhaps matches TRBD1 (6 bases). CDR1 and CDR2 (germline): GTSNPN, SVGIG (reference sequence). The CDR3 is made up of 13 amino acids. V gave up 0 bases and J gave up 7 bases, with 13 bases separating them. The CDR3 DNA sequence: TGTGCCTGGAGTGTACTGGGGGCTGGGGAGCAGTACTTC. This sequence encodes CAWSVLGAGEQYF. Based on the CDR3 plus reference TRBV30 and TRBJ2-7, the full variable domain is SQTIHQWPATLVQPVGSPLSLECTVEGTSNPNLYWYRQAAGRGLQLLFYSVGIGQISSEVPQNLSASRPQDRQFILSSKKLLLSDSGFYLCAWSVLGAGEQYFGPGTRLTVT.

The rearrangement links TRBV5-1 to TRBJ2-3; D gene uncertain. The length of the CDR3 is 12 residues. From germline, CDR1 is SGHRS and CDR2 YFSETQ. Trimming cost V 4 bases and J 4 bases, with 7 bases left between them. The CDR3 DNA is TGCGCCAGCAGCCCCTTACCAGATACGCAGTATTTT. Residues: CASSPLPDTQYF.

The rearrangement joins TRBV30 to TRBJ2-5; 7 bases are a match to TRBD1. Germline assignment: CDR1 GTSNPN and CDR2 SVGIG (reference sequence). The J segment lost 3 bases and the V segment lost 5 bases, leaving 6 bases of the junction unmatched. This CDR3 is built from 13 residues. CDR3 bases: TGTGCCTGGGGGACCGGGACAGAAGAGACCCAGTACTTC. Its protein product is CAWGTGTEETQYF.

The V call is TRBV4-2, the J call TRBJ2-2; 11 positions match TRBD2. V dropped 3 bases and J dropped 4; count of bases not matched to a gene: 4. CDR1 and CDR2 from the germline V gene are LGHNA and YNFKEQ. The CDR3 totals 16 residues. CDR3 residues: CASSQTGTSGTGELFF. The CDR3 bases are TGTGCCAGCAGCCAGACCGGGACTAGCGGCACCGGGGAGCTGTTTTTT.

The chain links TRBV11-2 to TRBJ2-7; 12 bases are shared with TRBD2. The V and J ends lost 4 bases and 6 bases, in that order; junction bases with no gene match: 10. This CDR3 contains 16 residues. Germline V gene lookup returns CDR1 SGHAT and CDR2 FQNNGV. The CDR3 DNA is TGTGCCAGCAGCTACCCGACTAGCGGGAGTAAAACCGAGCAGTACTTC. It encodes CASSYPTSGSKTEQYF.

The V call is TRBV9, the J call TRBJ2-4; 7 positions match TRBD2. This CDR3 has 15 amino acids. J lost 8 bases, V lost 4 bases, and 12 bases had no gene match. Germline values: CDR1 SGDLS, CDR2 YYNGEE. The CDR3 nucleotides read TGTGCCAGCAGCCCCCAAGCTGGGGGGGGGTACATTCAGTACTTC. This codes for CASSPQAGGGYIQYF. Looking up the rest from reference TRBV9 and TRBJ2-4 gives the full variable domain: DSGVTQTPKHLITATGQRVTLRCSPRSGDLSVYWYQQSLDQGLQFLIQYYNGEERAKGNILERFSAQQFPDLHSELNLSSLELGDSALYFCASSPQAGGGYIQYFGAGTRLSVL.

This chain joins TRBV28 and TRBJ1-6, with 12 nucleotides matching TRBD1. The V gene's germline CDR1 is MDHEN and CDR2 SYDVKM. The CDR3 sequence is 16 residues long. J was trimmed by 9 bases and V by 2 bases; bases with no gene match: 5. The CDR3 bases are TGTGCCAGCAGTTTACTACCGGGACAGGGGGCTTCACCCCTCCACTTT. Translation: CASSLLPGQGASPLHF.

V and J are TRBV27 and TRBJ2-5; D not certain. The CDR3 consists of 12 residues. The germline V gene has CDR1 MNHEY and CDR2 SMNVEV (reference sequence). V lost 5 bases, J lost 4 bases, and 8 bases lay in between. CDR3 DNA sequence: TGTGCCAGCAGTCCCCACGGAGAGACCCAGTACTTC. This codes for CASSPHGETQYF.

Only one count was recorded for this clone. The CDR3 here is CASSKGVDNEQFF. In DNA form, the CDR3 reads TGCGCCAGCAGTAAGGGGGTGGACAATGAGCAGTTCTTC. The chain uses TRBV10-1 and TRBJ2-1; D possibly corresponds to TRBD1 (6 bases). Trimming stripped 5 bases from V and 5 bases from J, with 10 bases between. The germline V gene encodes CDR1 WNHNN and CDR2 SYGVQD (reference sequence). The CDR3 sequence is 13 residues long.

The V gene is TRBV28, the J gene TRBJ2-6; no firm D call. CDR3 length: 13 residues. The germline gives CDR1 MDHEN, CDR2 SYDVKM. The ends were cut back, 6 bases at V and 4 bases at J, with 7 bases in the middle. The DNA of the CDR3 is TGTGCCAGCAGCCCTATGGGGGCCAACGTCCTGACTTTC. This gives the protein CASSPMGANVLTF.

The chain couples TRBV10-3 to TRBJ1-6; 9 positions match TRBD1. The V segment lost 10 bases and the J segment 7 bases; nucleotides outside the gene matches: 8. CDR3 size: 14 residues. CDR1 and CDR2 (germline): ENHRY, SYGVKD. The CDR3 sequence: CASKDRGGNSPLHF. The CDR3 DNA follows: TGTGCCAGCAAAGACAGGGGGGGAAATTCACCCCTCCACTTT.

The chain uses TRBV6-5 and TRBJ1-1; D gene uncertain. Trimming removed 6 bases at V and 0 bases at J, with 14 bases between. This CDR3 has 15 amino acids. Per germline, CDR1 MNHEY and CDR2 SVGAGI. This chain's CDR3 is CASSLTLPMNTEAFF. The CDR3 nucleotides are TGTGCCAGCAGCTTGACATTGCCCATGAACACTGAAGCTTTCTTT.

The V and J genes are TRBV4-1 and TRBJ1-4; 8 bases are shared with TRBD1. This CDR3 is built from 17 residues. In germline, CDR1 is MGHRA, CDR2 YSYEKL. V lost 1 base to trimming and J lost 2 bases; unmatched junction nucleotides: 6. Written as DNA, the CDR3 is TGCGCCAGCAGCCAAGTTGTCAGGGGGCCTACTAATGAAAAACTGTTTTTT. Its protein product is CASSQVVRGPTNEKLFF.

The chain links TRBV6-1 to TRBJ1-5; D is ambiguous. Trimming left V 2 bases short and J 7 bases short, with 9 bases between. The length of the CDR3 is 13 residues. The germline gives CDR1 MNHNS, CDR2 SASEGT. The CDR3 loop is CASSERSRQPQHF. The CDR3, as DNA: TGTGCCAGCAGTGAAAGGAGTAGGCAGCCCCAGCATTTT.

This clone came up once. The V and J genes are TRBV5-8 and TRBJ1-5; D might be TRBD1 (5 bases). The V gene lost 2 bases and the J gene lost 6 bases, with 18 bases spanning the gap. Per germline, CDR1 SGHTS and CDR2 YDEGEE. The CDR3 extends over 16 amino acids. The CDR3 coding sequence is TGTGCCAGCAGCTTCCGGGACTCCACACCGGGTCAGCCCCAGCATTTT. Protein product: CASSFRDSTPGQPQHF.

The chain couples TRBV7-8 to TRBJ2-1, with 14 bases identical to TRBD2. The CDR3 has 21 residues. V lost 4 bases to trimming and J lost 3 bases; unmatched junction nucleotides: 17. The germline V gene encodes CDR1 SGHVS and CDR2 FQNEAQ. The CDR3 is CASSSWKPGLAGAGGYNEQFF. The CDR3 DNA is TGTGCCAGCAGCTCCTGGAAACCGGGACTAGCGGGAGCGGGGGGCTACAATGAGCAGTTCTTC.

The J gene is TRBJ1-4, the V gene TRBV14; D is unresolved. V was pared by 4 bases and J by 8 bases, with 8 bases between. Germline CDR1 is SGHDN and CDR2 is FVKESK. The length of the CDR3 is 12 residues. The CDR3 DNA reads TGTGCCAGCAGCCTGCGCGCCGAAAAACTGTTTTTT. Its protein is CASSLRAEKLFF.

The table lists this clone with a count of one. The chain recombines TRBV6-1 with TRBJ1-6; a possible D gene is TRBD1 (6 bases). The germline V gene encodes CDR1 MNHNS and CDR2 SASEGT. The CDR3 length is 14 residues. Trimming removed 3 bases at V and 7 bases at J, with 10 bases between. The CDR3 region is CASSELQGNSPLHF. Here the CDR3 DNA reads TGTGCCAGCAGTGAGCTCCAGGGGAATTCACCCCTCCACTTT.

This clone was seen only a few times. The chain recombines TRBV14 with TRBJ1-1; a possible D gene is TRBD1 (6 bases). V lost 5 bases to trimming and J lost 5 bases, with 15 bases between them. CDR1 is SGHDN, CDR2 FVKESK, per germline. The CDR3 contains 14 residues. The CDR3 DNA reads TGTGCCAGCAGCACTTACAGGGATTCAACTGAAGCTTTCTTT. Its protein is CASSTYRDSTEAFF.

The chain links TRBV5-1 to TRBJ2-6; D gene unclear. The V gene's germline CDR1 is SGHRS and CDR2 YFSETQ. The CDR3 spans 16 residues. The ends were cut back, 0 bases at V and 0 bases at J, with 7 bases in the middle. In DNA form, the CDR3 reads TGCGCCAGCAGCTTGGACAGCGCCTCTGGGGCCAACGTCCTGACTTTC. Translated: CASSLDSASGANVLTF.

V and J are TRBV7-2 and TRBJ2-1, with TRBD2 matching over 13 bases. This CDR3 has 16 residues. V gave up 1 base and J gave up 7 bases; unmatched junction bases: 4. CDR1 is SGHTA, CDR2 FQGNSA, per germline. Here the CDR3 reads CASSLEGTSGTNEQFF. CDR3 nucleotide sequence: TGTGCCAGCAGCTTAGAGGGGACTAGCGGGACGAATGAGCAGTTCTTC.

This rearrangement joins TRBV6-5 to TRBJ2-2, with TRBD1 matching 7 bases. CDR3 length equals 15 residues. Looked up from germline, CDR1 is MNHEY and CDR2 is SVGAGI. The J segment lost 5 bases and the V segment lost 6 bases, leaving 9 bases of the junction unmatched. The CDR3 nucleotides read TGTGCCAGCAGCCCTGGACAGGCCCCTACCGGGGAGCTGTTTTTT. This gives the protein CASSPGQAPTGELFF.

The V call is TRBV11-2, the J call TRBJ2-5; D is possibly TRBD2 (6 bases). The CDR3 sequence is 15 residues long. Looked up from germline, CDR1 is SGHAT and CDR2 is FQNNGV. With 5 bases removed from V and 1 base from J, the gap between germline ends came to 14 bases. The CDR3 loop reads CASSPLGLLQETQYF. In DNA form, the CDR3 reads TGTGCCAGCAGCCCACTGGGACTGCTCCAAGAGACCCAGTACTTC.

The chain has TRBV2 and TRBJ2-5; a weak D match, TRBD2 (6 bases). Trimming took off 7 bases at V and 5 bases at J, with 17 bases between the two ends. Germline-derived CDR1 and CDR2 are SNHLY and FYNNEI. CDR3 size: 14 residues. CDR3 residues: CASNRAGSGETQYF. In DNA form, the CDR3 reads TGTGCCAGCAATCGGGCGGGATCTGGGGAGACCCAGTACTTC.

The chain recombines TRBV5-4 with TRBJ2-5; 7 positions match TRBD2. CDR1 is SGHNT, CDR2 YYREEE, per germline (reference sequence). CDR3 length equals 15 residues. With 2 bases clipped from V and 4 bases from J, the junction kept 8 bases outside the gene matches. The CDR3 DNA reads TGTGCCAGCAGCTTTGGAGCGGGAATTGGAGAGACCCAGTACTTC. This translates into CASSFGAGIGETQYF.

This clone has more than one count but fewer than ten. The rearrangement joins TRBV9 to TRBJ1-4, with TRBD1 matching 7 bases. Germline CDR1 reads SGDLS; CDR2 reads YYNGEE. Trimming at V came to 5 bases and at J to 2 bases, leaving 3 bases not matched to a gene. The CDR3 extends over 14 amino acids. The CDR3 DNA sequence: TGTGCCAGCAGTTTCAGGGGGACTAATGAAAAACTGTTTTTT. Encoded protein: CASSFRGTNEKLFF.

This chain connects TRBV2 to TRBJ1-6; D is uncertain. V lost 10 bases and J lost 0, with 13 bases in between. The germline CDR1 and CDR2 sequences are SNHLY and FYNNEI. The CDR3 runs 15 residues. The CDR3 nucleotides are TGTGCCACTTCAGGCTTGAGCTCCTATAATTCACCCCTCCACTTT. This translates into CATSGLSSYNSPLHF.